These 13 T cell receptor beta chains came from one sample sequenced in a study of beta chain features in type 1 diabetes (dated by TCRdb to 2017 to 2018). On the study overall, not on this receptor specifically: Type 1 diabetes patients showed a moderate but significant shortening of TCRB CDR3 length in all four CD4+ subsets.

These receptors' antigens are unknown. The library came from the immunoSEQ multiplex PCR assay. The entire isolated RNA was reverse transcribed using the High Capacity cDNA Reverse Transcription Kit, and thus expressed TCRB transcripts were sequenced. Here the immuneACCESS table is served through TCRdb, limited to in-frame sequences with V and J called. Missing clones are a known gap in these copies; in checked studies unresolved V genes cover under half, and the rest lacks a known reason. Recorded for this sample are over 150,000 clones; over 6% of them occurred a single time. The ten largest clones capture under 0.6% of the sample. The specimen was central memory CD4+ T cells from blood. The receptors come from a young man with type 1 diabetes.

This rearrangement joins TRBV9 to TRBJ1-2; D gene uncertain. CDR3 length: 15 amino acids. V was pared by 0 bases and J by 2 bases, with 11 bases between. Germline-derived CDR1 and CDR2 are SGDLS and YYNGEE. This CDR3 is CASSVGGTANYGYTF. In DNA form, the CDR3 reads TGTGCCAGCAGCGTAGGCGGCACGGCCAACTATGGCTACACCTTC.

J is TRBJ1-4 and V is TRBV28, with 9 positions matching TRBD1. The CDR3 is 16 residues long. Germline lookup yields CDR1 MDHEN and CDR2 SYDVKM. V lost 4 bases to trimming and J lost 4 bases; unmatched junction nucleotides: 7. The CDR3 sequence is CASSWGGQGSNEKLFF. CDR3 nucleotides: TGTGCCAGCAGTTGGGGGGGACAGGGAAGTAATGAAAAACTGTTTTTT.

This clone has a handful of counts. The chain has TRBV7-2 and TRBJ2-5; TRBD1 aligns across 8 bases. This CDR3 is 15 amino acids long. CDR1 and CDR2 (germline): SGHTA, FQGNSA. The V gene end was trimmed by 3 bases and the J gene end by 1 base; junction bases not matched to a gene: 4. The CDR3 here is CASSLGQVVQETQYF. CDR3 DNA: TGTGCCAGCAGCTTGGGACAGGTGGTCCAAGAGACCCAGTACTTC.

The rearrangement uses TRBV19 and TRBJ2-1; TRBD2 matches 8 bases. V dropped 3 bases and J dropped 5; count of bases not matched to a gene: 6. The germline CDR1 and CDR2 sequences are LNHDA and SQIVND (reference sequence). The CDR3 is made up of 15 amino acids. The DNA of the CDR3 is TGTGCCAGTAGTATCCGCCGGACTAGCAACAATGAGCAGTTCTTC. Translating gives CASSIRRTSNNEQFF.

In nucleotides, the CDR3 is TGTGCCAGCAGCTTAGCGCTATGGAACACCGGGGAGCTGTTTTTT. Residues: CASSLALWNTGELFF. This rearrangement joins TRBV7-2 to TRBJ2-2, with D unresolved. CDR3 length equals 15 residues. Germline V gene lookup returns CDR1 SGHTA and CDR2 FQGNSA. V lost 0 bases and J lost 1, with 6 bases in between.

The chain couples TRBV9 to TRBJ1-3, with 8 nucleotides matching TRBD1. CDR3 length: 16 amino acids. V dropped 3 bases and J dropped 0; count of bases not matched to a gene: 5. Germline CDR1 reads SGDLS; CDR2 reads YYNGEE. The CDR3 here is CASSAGTGYSGNTIYF. DNA for the CDR3: TGTGCCAGCAGCGCTGGGACAGGTTACTCTGGAAACACCATATATTTT.

The chain has TRBV4-1 and TRBJ2-3; maybe TRBD1 (5 bases). Germline-derived CDR1 and CDR2 are MGHRA and YSYEKL. Trimming left V 0 bases short and J 2 bases short, with 12 bases between. The CDR3 totals 16 residues. The CDR3 DNA sequence: TGCGCCAGCAGCCAAGAGGCCCGACAGCCCACAGATACGCAGTATTTT. It yields the protein CASSQEARQPTDTQYF.

This clone came up a few times. The DNA of the CDR3 is TGCGCCAGCAGCTTGGAGGACAGGGACAACTATGGCTACACCTTC. It is translated as CASSLEDRDNYGYTF. This chain links TRBV5-1 with TRBJ1-2; TRBD1 agrees at 8 bases. The V gene's germline CDR1 is SGHRS and CDR2 YFSETQ. The CDR3 covers 15 residues. V gave up 0 bases and J gave up 2 bases; unmatched junction bases: 3.

This clone was counted a few times. This chain uses TRBV4-2 with TRBJ1-5; 8 nucleotides agree with TRBD1. Germline V gene sequence: CDR1 LGHNA, CDR2 YNFKEQ. The CDR3 totals 13 residues. Trimming cost V 4 bases and J 5 bases; bases outside gene matches: 1. CDR3 sequence reads: CASSPQGDQPQHF. The CDR3 bases are TGTGCCAGCAGCCCACAGGGGGATCAGCCCCAGCATTTT.

The V and J genes are TRBV11-2 and TRBJ2-7; 9 bases agree with TRBD1. V was clipped by 1 base and J by 6 bases; unmatched bases: 4. Germline CDR1 reads SGHAT; CDR2 reads FQNNGV. The CDR3 is 14 residues long. CDR3 nucleotides: TGTGCCAGCAGCTTAGGGGACAGGGCGGGCGAGCAGTACTTC. Translated, it gives CASSLGDRAGEQYF.

The chain couples TRBV28 to TRBJ1-1; D unresolved. The CDR3 consists of 13 residues. Germline CDR1 reads MDHEN; CDR2 reads SYDVKM. The ends were cut back, 5 bases at V and 11 bases at J, with 18 bases in the middle. The CDR3: CASSKTRGGGAFF. For the CDR3, the DNA is TGTGCCAGCAGTAAAACACGGGGAGGTGGGGCTTTCTTT.

V and J are TRBV28 and TRBJ1-1; no definite D call. Germline V gives CDR1 MDHEN, CDR2 SYDVKM. The V end was cut by 8 bases, the J end by 12 bases, with 22 bases between. The CDR3 is made up of 13 amino acids. The CDR3 reads CASGLRRYEPPFF. CDR3 bases: TGTGCCAGCGGACTCCGGCGGTATGAGCCACCTTTCTTT.

The rearrangement uses TRBV18 and TRBJ2-1, with 10 bases lining up with TRBD2. CDR1 KGHSH and CDR2 LQKENI come from the germline V gene. This CDR3 has 15 amino acids. V shed 6 bases, J shed 13 bases, and the junction held 15 bases outside the gene matches. Here the CDR3 reads CASSPGLTSGSKQFF. DNA of the CDR3: TGTGCCAGCTCCCCCGGTCTGACTAGCGGGTCTAAACAGTTCTTC.